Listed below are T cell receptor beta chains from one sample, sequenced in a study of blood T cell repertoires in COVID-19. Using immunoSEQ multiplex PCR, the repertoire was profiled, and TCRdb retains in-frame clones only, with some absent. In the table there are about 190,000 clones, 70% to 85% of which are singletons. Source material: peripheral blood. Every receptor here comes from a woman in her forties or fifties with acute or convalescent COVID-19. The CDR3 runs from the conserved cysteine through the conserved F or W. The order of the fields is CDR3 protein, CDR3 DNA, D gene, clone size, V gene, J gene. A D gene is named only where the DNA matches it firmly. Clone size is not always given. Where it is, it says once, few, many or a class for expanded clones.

CSASRPTSISYEQYF,TGCAGTGCTAGTCGCCCGACTAGCATCTCCTACGAGCAGTACTTC,TRBD2,NA,TRBV20-1,TRBJ2-7
CATSDFSLGMAGGETQYF,TGTGCCACCAGTGATTTTAGCCTTGGAATGGCAGGGGGGGAGACCCAGTACTTC,NA,NA,TRBV24-1,TRBJ2-5
CASSVENSNSPLHF,TGTGCCAGCAGTGTCGAAAACAGTAATTCACCCCTCCACTTT,NA,NA,TRBV2,TRBJ1-6
CATSRRPGTGDEKLFF,TGTGCCACCAGCAGACGCCCGGGGACAGGGGATGAAAAACTGTTTTTT,TRBD1,NA,TRBV15,TRBJ1-4
CASSPGGRDTEAFF,TGTGCCAGCAGCCCGGGAGGAAGGGACACTGAAGCTTTCTTT,NA,few,TRBV11-3,TRBJ1-1
CASSPTGVANTGELFF,TGTGCCAGCTCACCAACAGGGGTCGCGAACACCGGGGAGCTGTTTTTT,TRBD1,NA,TRBV18,TRBJ2-2
CASSLDLNTEAFF,TGTGCCAGCAGCTTGGACTTGAACACTGAAGCTTTCTTT,NA,NA,TRBV5-5,TRBJ1-1
CASSHPRGIWGGELFF,TGTGCCAGCAGCCACCCGCGAGGGATTTGGGGCGGGGAGCTGTTTTTT,NA,NA,TRBV3-1/TRBV3-2,TRBJ2-2
CASSPGQQETQYF,TGTGCCAGCTCACCAGGGCAACAAGAGACCCAGTACTTC,NA,NA,TRBV18,TRBJ2-5
CASSEGTGLYGYTF,TGTGCCAGCAGTGAAGGGACAGGGCTCTATGGCTACACCTTC,TRBD1,many,TRBV6-1,TRBJ1-2
CASSLGGQRGGLGPQFF,TGTGCCAGCAGCTTAGGCGGCCAGCGGGGGGGCCTTGGTCCGCAGTTCTTC,TRBD2,NA,TRBV7-2,TRBJ2-1
CASSLKTPRDTQYF,TGTGCCAGCAGCTTAAAGACTCCCAGAGATACGCAGTATTTT,NA,NA,TRBV11-3,TRBJ2-3
CASSPRGRVPDTQYF,TGTGCCAGCAGCCCCAGGGGACGCGTGCCGGATACGCAGTATTTT,NA,NA,TRBV9,TRBJ2-3
CASGQFLVDGYTF,TGTGCCTCCGGACAGTTTCTAGTCGATGGCTACACCTTC,NA,NA,TRBV30,TRBJ1-2
CASSPRIGALSYEQYF,TGTGCCAGCAGCCCCCGAATTGGGGCGCTCTCCTACGAGCAGTACTTC,NA,NA,TRBV11-2,TRBJ2-7
CASTPGQGRGYTF,TGTGCCAGCACCCCCGGACAGGGTCGCGGCTACACCTTC,TRBD1,NA,TRBV6-6,TRBJ1-2
CAATRGKGNTIYF,TGTGCCGCCACAAGGGGGAAAGGAAACACCATATATTTT,NA,few,TRBV28,TRBJ1-3
CASSGDPNTGELFF,TGTGCCAGCTCAGGGGACCCGAACACCGGGGAGCTGTTTTTT,NA,once,TRBV19,TRBJ2-2
CAISESAGWETQYF,TGTGCCATCAGTGAGTCAGCGGGATGGGAGACCCAGTACTTC,TRBD2,NA,TRBV10-3,TRBJ2-5
CASSLGTVNYGYTF,TGCGCCAGCAGCTTGGGAACGGTAAACTATGGCTACACCTTC,NA,NA,TRBV5-1,TRBJ1-2
CASSRGTGVTSYEQYF,TGTGCCAGTAGCAGAGGGACAGGGGTTACAAGCTACGAGCAGTACTTC,TRBD1,NA,TRBV19,TRBJ2-7
CASSIGPGVNSPLHF,TGTGCCAGTAGTATTGGTCCAGGGGTCAATTCACCCCTCCACTTT,NA,NA,TRBV19,TRBJ1-6
CASRVGTVLSPLHF,TGTGCCAGCAGGGTCGGGACAGTACTTTCACCCCTCCACTTT,TRBD1,NA,TRBV28,TRBJ1-6
CASSLGSGQETQYF,TGCGCCAGCAGCTTGGGGAGCGGCCAAGAGACCCAGTACTTC,NA,NA,TRBV5-1,TRBJ2-5
CASRPGDSLYGYTF,TGTGCCAGTCGTCCCGGGGACAGCCTCTATGGCTACACCTTC,TRBD1,NA,TRBV6-5,TRBJ1-2
CASSLGQVNSPLHF,TGTGCCAGCAGCTTGGGACAGGTTAATTCACCCCTCCACTTT,NA,few,TRBV5-4,TRBJ1-6
CASRPGLRRGQGNTIYF,TGTGCCAGCAGACCCGGACTCCGCAGGGGGCAGGGAAACACCATATATTTT,TRBD1,NA,TRBV28,TRBJ1-3
CASSGQGNVPVQPQHF,TGTGCCAGCAGTGGACAGGGAAACGTCCCCGTTCAGCCCCAGCATTTT,TRBD1,NA,TRBV2,TRBJ1-5
CASSPRSDENPNQPQHF,TGTGCCAGCAGCCCCAGAAGCGACGAAAACCCTAATCAGCCCCAGCATTTT,NA,NA,TRBV7-9,TRBJ1-5
CASSFSGGSTDTQYF,TGCGCCAGCAGCTTTAGCGGGGGTAGCACAGATACGCAGTATTTT,TRBD2,NA,TRBV5-1,TRBJ2-3
CASSLRSLSGTEAFF,TGTGCCAGCAGCTTACGAAGTCTCTCGGGCACTGAAGCTTTCTTT,NA,NA,TRBV11-2,TRBJ1-1
CASSVWSDNSPLHF,TGTGCCAGCAGTGTGTGGAGCGATAATTCACCCCTCCACTTT,NA,few,TRBV27,TRBJ1-6
CSASPWQGVYNEQFF,TGCAGTGCTAGTCCGTGGCAGGGTGTCTACAATGAGCAGTTCTTC,NA,NA,TRBV20-1,TRBJ2-1
CASSATVYRDTGELFF,TGTGCCAGCAGCGCTACTGTGTACCGCGACACCGGGGAGCTGTTTTTT,NA,NA,TRBV9,TRBJ2-2
CASNSGSSYNEQFF,TGTGCCAGCAACAGCGGGAGCTCCTACAATGAGCAGTTCTTC,TRBD2,NA,TRBV2,TRBJ2-1
CASSIRDRAKGYTF,TGTGCCAGTAGTATTCGGGACAGGGCGAAAGGCTACACCTTC,TRBD1,NA,TRBV19,TRBJ1-2
CASSSQTLNTEAFF,TGTGCCAGCAGCTCGCAGACACTGAACACTGAAGCTTTCTTT,NA,NA,TRBV11-3,TRBJ1-1
CASSLGQGFYNSPLHF,TGTGCCAGCAGCCTGGGACAGGGCTTTTATAATTCACCCCTCCACTTT,TRBD1,NA,TRBV7-9,TRBJ1-6
CASSFGQSFSGNTIYF,TGCGCCAGCAGCTTCGGACAGTCCTTCTCTGGAAACACCATATATTTT,NA,NA,TRBV5-1,TRBJ1-3
CASSQAHEQYF,TGTGCCAGCAGCCAGGCTCACGAGCAGTACTTC,NA,NA,TRBV14,TRBJ2-7
CASTRGKVTEAFF,TGTGCCAGCACCAGGGGGAAGGTCACTGAAGCTTTCTTT,TRBD1,NA,TRBV28,TRBJ1-1
CASSRDREAVGYTF,TGCGCCAGCAGCAGGGACAGGGAGGCCGTTGGCTACACCTTC,TRBD1,NA,TRBV10-2,TRBJ1-2
CASSPWTSARGDTQYF,TGTGCCAGCAGTCCCTGGACTAGCGCGCGGGGAGATACGCAGTATTTT,TRBD2,NA,TRBV27,TRBJ2-3
CASSDWGQGFSYEQYF,TGTGCCAGCAGCGATTGGGGACAGGGTTTTTCCTACGAGCAGTACTTC,NA,NA,TRBV21-1,TRBJ2-7
CASGERQNEKLFF,TGTGCCAGCGGCGAGAGGCAAAATGAAAAACTGTTTTTT,NA,NA,TRBV2,TRBJ1-4
CASSFGTSTGQPQHF,TGTGCCAGCAGTTTCGGGACTTCCACAGGACAGCCCCAGCATTTT,NA,NA,TRBV28,TRBJ1-5
CASSYSRETQYF,TGTGCCAGTAGTTACAGTCGGGAGACCCAGTACTTC,NA,NA,TRBV19,TRBJ2-5
CASSLGDRLYEQYF,TGTGCCAGCAGCTTAGGGGACAGGCTGTACGAGCAGTACTTC,TRBD1,NA,TRBV11-2,TRBJ2-7
CASSRREREGYEQYF,TGTGCCAGCAGTCGCCGAGAGCGGGAGGGTTACGAGCAGTACTTC,TRBD2,NA,TRBV28,TRBJ2-7
CASSQDSAGLLLHEQYF,TGTGCCAGCAGCCAAGATAGTGCGGGCCTCCTCCTTCACGAGCAGTACTTC,NA,NA,TRBV3-1/TRBV3-2,TRBJ2-7
CASSPKTVNSNQPQHF,TGTGCCAGCAGCCCAAAGACAGTTAATAGCAATCAGCCCCAGCATTTT,NA,NA,TRBV27,TRBJ1-5
CASSLSGVGGYTF,TGTGCCAGCAGCCTGTCAGGGGTGGGAGGCTACACCTTC,NA,few,TRBV5-5,TRBJ1-2
CSAAGSYEQYF,TGCAGTGCGGCAGGGTCCTACGAGCAGTACTTC,NA,few,TRBV20-1,TRBJ2-7
CSVGGQGHTGELFF,TGCAGCGTTGGGGGACAGGGACACACCGGGGAGCTGTTTTTT,TRBD1,NA,TRBV29-1,TRBJ2-2
CASSRQGAPDTEAFF,TGTGCCAGCAGTAGACAGGGGGCCCCCGACACTGAAGCTTTCTTT,TRBD1,NA,TRBV6-6,TRBJ1-1